The following is a T cell receptor beta chain sequence with its context. Its specificity is not known. Germline CDR1 DFQATT, CDR2 SNEGSKA (reference sequence). Trimming removed 3 bases at V and 0 bases at J, with 6 bases between. The CDR3 is made up of 14 amino acids. Healthy individuals of Caucasian origin from Russia, aged roughly 6 to 95, served as donors. These data are taken from a study of blood T cells in healthy people across ages. Study-level findings and limits: A greater number of naive CD4+ cells and higher diversity distinguished long-lived donors from aged donors. Per million T cells, the diversity of TCR beta decreased roughly linearly as age advanced.

Combining a sample-barcoded 5' primer with a J-beta primer mix, a second PCR ran for 7 to 11 cycles. TCRdb passed the 5' RACE reads through MiXCR, listing each CDR3 protein once. This sample has 1.5 million or so distinct CDR3 sequences, with 42% found just once. This chain joins TRBV20-1 and TRBJ2-6; no firm D call. The sample comprised blood. This TCR came from a woman aged 18 to 35 in good health. The CDR3 DNA sequence: TGCAGTGCTAGTCTTAGCTCTGGGGCCAACGTCCTGACTTTC. Amino acid sequence: CSASLSSGANVLTF.